This T cell receptor beta chain is drawn from a study of cytomegalovirus exposure and HLA in healthy donors. The study's findings and limits: Later, an analysis found that TCR clusters from the first cohort tended to co-occur in the 90 to 150 validation repertoires. Reported performance of the classifier showed diagnosis of cytomegalovirus status with high specificity and sensitivity.

The V segment lost 5 bases and the J segment 7 bases; nucleotides outside the gene matches: 11. Germline V gene sequence: CDR1 WNHNN, CDR2 SYGVQD (reference sequence). This CDR3 contains 15 residues. The protocol was immunoSEQ multiplex PCR, while the TCRdb copy is restricted to in-frame clones and leaves out a portion. The sample includes under 100,000 clones, 95% to 97% of them seen just once. The donors were part of the validation cohort of roughly 110 subjects. That cohort was separate from the first cohort, which comprised several hundred subjects. Details on this clone: Its antigen remains unknown.

The sample consisted of PBMCs. The chain carries TRBV10-1 and TRBJ1-2; 9 bases are shared with TRBD1. The sequence was obtained from a man aged 18 to 30 in good health and CMV-seronegative. Here the CDR3 reads CASSLARQGERGYTF. The CDR3 DNA reads as TGCGCCAGCAGTTTAGCCCGACAGGGGGAACGTGGCTACACCTTC.